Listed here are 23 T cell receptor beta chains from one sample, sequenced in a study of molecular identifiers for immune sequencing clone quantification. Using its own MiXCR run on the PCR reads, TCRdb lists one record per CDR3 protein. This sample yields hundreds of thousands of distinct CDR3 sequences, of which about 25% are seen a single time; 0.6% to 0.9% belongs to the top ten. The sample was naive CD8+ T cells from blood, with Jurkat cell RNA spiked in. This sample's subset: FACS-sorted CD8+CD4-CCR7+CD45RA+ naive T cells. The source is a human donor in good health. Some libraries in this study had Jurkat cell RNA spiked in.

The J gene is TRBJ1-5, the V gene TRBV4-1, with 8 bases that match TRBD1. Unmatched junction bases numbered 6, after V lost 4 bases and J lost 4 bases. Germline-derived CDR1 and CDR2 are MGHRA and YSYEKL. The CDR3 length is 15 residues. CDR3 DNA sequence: TGCGCCAGCAGCCGAGAGGGACAGGTTAATCAGCCCCAGCATTTT. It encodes CASSREGQVNQPQHF.

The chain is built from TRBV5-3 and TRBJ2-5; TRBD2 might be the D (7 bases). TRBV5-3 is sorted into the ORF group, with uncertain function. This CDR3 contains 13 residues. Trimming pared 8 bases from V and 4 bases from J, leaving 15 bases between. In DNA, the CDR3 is TGTGCCAGCAGGAGGGGGGAGGGAGAGACCCAGTACTTC. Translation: CASRRGEGETQYF.

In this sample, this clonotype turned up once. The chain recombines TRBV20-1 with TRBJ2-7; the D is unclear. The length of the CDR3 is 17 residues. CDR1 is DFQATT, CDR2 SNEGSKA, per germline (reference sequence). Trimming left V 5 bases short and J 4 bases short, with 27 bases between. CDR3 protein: CSAPLPRAPTAIYEQYF. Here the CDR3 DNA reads TGCAGTGCTCCCCTACCCCGGGCTCCCACAGCCATATACGAGCAGTACTTC.

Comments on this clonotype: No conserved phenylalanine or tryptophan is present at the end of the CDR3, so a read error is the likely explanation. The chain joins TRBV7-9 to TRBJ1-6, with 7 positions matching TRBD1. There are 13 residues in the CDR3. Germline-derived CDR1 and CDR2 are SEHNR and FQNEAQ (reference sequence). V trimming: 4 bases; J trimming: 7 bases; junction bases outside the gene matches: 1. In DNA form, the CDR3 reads TGTGCCAGCAGCTGGGACAGCAATTCACCCCTCCACCTT. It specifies CASSWDSNSPLHL.

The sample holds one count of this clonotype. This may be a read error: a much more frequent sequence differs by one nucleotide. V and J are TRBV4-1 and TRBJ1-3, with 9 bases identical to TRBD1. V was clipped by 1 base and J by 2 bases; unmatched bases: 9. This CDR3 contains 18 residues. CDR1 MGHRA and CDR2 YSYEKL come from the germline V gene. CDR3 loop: CASSQAHDRGSTGNTIYF. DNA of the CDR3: TGCGCCAGCAGCCAAGCGCACGACAGGGGGTCCACTGGAAACACCATATATTTT.

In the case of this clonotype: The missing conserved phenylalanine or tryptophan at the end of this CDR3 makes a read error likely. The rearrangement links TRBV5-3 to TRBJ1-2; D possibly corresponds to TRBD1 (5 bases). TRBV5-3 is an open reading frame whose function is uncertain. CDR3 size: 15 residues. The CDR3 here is CASSLEPGTNYGYTL. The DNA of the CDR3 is TGTGCCAGCAGCTTGGAACCGGGGACCAACTATGGCTACACCCTC.

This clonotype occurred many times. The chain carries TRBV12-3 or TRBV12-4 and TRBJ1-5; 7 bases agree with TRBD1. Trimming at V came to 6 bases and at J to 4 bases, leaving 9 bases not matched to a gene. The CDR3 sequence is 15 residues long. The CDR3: CASRETGNVNQPQHF. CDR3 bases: TGTGCCAGCAGAGAGACAGGGAATGTAAATCAGCCCCAGCATTTT.

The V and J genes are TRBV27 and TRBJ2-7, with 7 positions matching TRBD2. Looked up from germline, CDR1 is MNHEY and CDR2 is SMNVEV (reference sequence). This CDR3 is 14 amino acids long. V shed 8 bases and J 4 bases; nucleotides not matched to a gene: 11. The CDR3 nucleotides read TGTGCCAGCCAGGACCGAGCGGGACCTTACGAGCAGTACTTC. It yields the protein CASQDRAGPYEQYF.

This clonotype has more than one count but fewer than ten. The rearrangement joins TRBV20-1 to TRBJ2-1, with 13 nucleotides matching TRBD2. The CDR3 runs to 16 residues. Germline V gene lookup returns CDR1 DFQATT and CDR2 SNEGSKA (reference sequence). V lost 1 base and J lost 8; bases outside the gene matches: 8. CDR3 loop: CSARVGTSGKLYEQFF. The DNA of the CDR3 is TGCAGTGCTAGAGTGGGGACTAGCGGGAAACTCTATGAGCAGTTCTTC.

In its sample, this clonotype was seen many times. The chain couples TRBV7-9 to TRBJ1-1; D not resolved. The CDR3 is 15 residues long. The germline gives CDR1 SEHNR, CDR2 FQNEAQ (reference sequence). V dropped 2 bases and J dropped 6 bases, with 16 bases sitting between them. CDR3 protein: CASSLFVGVSPEAFF. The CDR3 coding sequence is TGTGCCAGCAGCTTATTTGTCGGAGTCTCACCTGAAGCTTTCTTT.

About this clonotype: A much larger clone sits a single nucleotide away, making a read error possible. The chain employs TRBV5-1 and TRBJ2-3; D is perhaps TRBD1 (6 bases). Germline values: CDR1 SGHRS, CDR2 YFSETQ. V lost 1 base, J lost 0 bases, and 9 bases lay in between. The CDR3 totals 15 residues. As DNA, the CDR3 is TGCGCCAGCAGCTTGTTTGGGACAAGCACAGATACGCAGTATTTT. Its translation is CASSLFGTSTDTQYF.

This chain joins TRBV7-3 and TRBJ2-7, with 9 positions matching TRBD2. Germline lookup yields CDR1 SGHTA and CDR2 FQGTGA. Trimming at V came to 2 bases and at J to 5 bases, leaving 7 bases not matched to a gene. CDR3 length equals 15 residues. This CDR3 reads CASSLLAGAPHEQYF. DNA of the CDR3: TGTGCCAGCAGCTTATTAGCGGGAGCTCCCCACGAGCAGTACTTC.

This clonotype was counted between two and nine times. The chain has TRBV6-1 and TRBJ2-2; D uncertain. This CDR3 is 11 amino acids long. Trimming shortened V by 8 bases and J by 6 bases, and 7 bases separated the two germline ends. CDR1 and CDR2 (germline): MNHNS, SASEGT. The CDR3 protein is CASLGSGELFF. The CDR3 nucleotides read TGTGCCAGCCTGGGCTCCGGGGAGCTGTTTTTT.

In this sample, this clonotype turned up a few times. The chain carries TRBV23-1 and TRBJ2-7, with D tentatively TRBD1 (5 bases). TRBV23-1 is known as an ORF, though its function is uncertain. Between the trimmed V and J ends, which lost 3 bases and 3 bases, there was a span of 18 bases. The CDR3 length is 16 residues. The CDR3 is CASSQTKGVYFYEQYF. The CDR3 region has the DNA TGCGCCAGCAGTCAGACGAAAGGGGTTTACTTCTACGAGCAGTACTTC.

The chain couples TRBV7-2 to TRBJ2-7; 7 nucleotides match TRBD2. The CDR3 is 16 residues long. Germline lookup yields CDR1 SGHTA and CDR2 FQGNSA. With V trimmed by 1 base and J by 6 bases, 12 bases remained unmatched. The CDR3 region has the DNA TGTGCCAGCAGCTTAGGGGCCTGGGGCGGGAGTTTCGAGCAGTACTTC. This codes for CASSLGAWGGSFEQYF.

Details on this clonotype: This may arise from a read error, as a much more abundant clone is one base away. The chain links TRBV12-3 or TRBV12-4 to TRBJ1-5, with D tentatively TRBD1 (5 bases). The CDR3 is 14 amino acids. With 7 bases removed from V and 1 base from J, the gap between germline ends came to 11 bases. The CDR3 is CASTKGLSNQPQHF. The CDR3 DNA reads TGTGCCAGCACCAAGGGACTGAGCAATCAGCCCCAGCATTTT.

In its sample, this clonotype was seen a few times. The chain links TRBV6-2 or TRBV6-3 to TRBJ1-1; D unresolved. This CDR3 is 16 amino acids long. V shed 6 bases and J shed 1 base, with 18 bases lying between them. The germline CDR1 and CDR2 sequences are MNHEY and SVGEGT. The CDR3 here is CASRSPMRHQNTEAFF. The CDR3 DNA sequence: TGTGCCAGCAGGAGTCCAATGAGACACCAGAACACTGAAGCTTTCTTT.

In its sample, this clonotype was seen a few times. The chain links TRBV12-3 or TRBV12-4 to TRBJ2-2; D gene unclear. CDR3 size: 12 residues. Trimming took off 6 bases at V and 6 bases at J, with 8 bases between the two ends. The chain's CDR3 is CASSQIPGELFF. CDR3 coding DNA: TGTGCCAGCAGCCAAATCCCCGGGGAGCTGTTTTTT.

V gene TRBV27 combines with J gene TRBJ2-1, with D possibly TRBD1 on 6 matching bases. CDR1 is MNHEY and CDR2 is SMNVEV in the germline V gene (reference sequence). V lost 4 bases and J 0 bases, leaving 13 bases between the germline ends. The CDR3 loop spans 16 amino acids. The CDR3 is CASSSAQGSSYNEQFF. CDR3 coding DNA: TGTGCCAGCAGTTCGGCACAGGGAAGCTCCTACAATGAGCAGTTCTTC.

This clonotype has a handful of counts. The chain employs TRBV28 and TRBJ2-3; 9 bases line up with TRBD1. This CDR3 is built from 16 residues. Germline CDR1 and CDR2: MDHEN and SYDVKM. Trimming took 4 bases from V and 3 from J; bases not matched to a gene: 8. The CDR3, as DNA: TGTGCCAGCAGTTATACAGGGGGCAGTGAGACAGATACGCAGTATTTT. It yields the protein CASSYTGGSETDTQYF.

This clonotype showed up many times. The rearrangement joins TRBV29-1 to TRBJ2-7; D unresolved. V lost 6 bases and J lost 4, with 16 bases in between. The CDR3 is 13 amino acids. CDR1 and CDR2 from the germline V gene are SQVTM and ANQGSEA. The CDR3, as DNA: TGCAGCGTAATCCTATGGGGTATGTACGAGCAGTACTTC. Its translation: CSVILWGMYEQYF.

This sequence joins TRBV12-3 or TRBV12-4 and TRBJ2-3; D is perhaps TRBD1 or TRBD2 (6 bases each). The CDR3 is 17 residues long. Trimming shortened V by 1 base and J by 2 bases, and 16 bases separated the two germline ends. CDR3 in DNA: TGTGCCAGCAGTTTAGAAGGGTTCCGGGGGCCCACAGATACGCAGTATTTT. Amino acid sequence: CASSLEGFRGPTDTQYF.

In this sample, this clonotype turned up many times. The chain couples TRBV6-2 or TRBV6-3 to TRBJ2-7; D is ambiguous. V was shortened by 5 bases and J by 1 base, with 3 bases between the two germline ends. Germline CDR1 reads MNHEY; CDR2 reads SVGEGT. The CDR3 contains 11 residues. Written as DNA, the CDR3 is TGTGCCAGCAGTGTATCCTACGAGCAGTACTTC. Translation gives CASSVSYEQYF.